This TCR beta chain was sequenced for a study of shared clonotypes between healthy human individuals. V lost 5 bases and J lost 0; bases outside the gene matches: 3. The CDR3 spans 14 residues. Germline-derived CDR1 and CDR2 are SQVTM and ANQGSEA. Study outcomes and limitations: Across a handful of donors, naive CD4 shared 4.5% to 6%, naive CD8 around 3.5%, memory CD4 roughly 2.5%, memory CD8 under 0.5%.

Method: immunoSEQ multiplex PCR; TCRdb's copy keeps in-frame clones and lacks some. The table has about 640,000 clones, approximately 75% seen once. Concerning this clone: Its antigen remains unidentified.

Sequencing input: memory CD4+ T cells sorted from blood. Stated subset: CD45RA-negative fraction. This sequence joins TRBV29-1 and TRBJ2-4; 8 nucleotides align to TRBD2. The receptor's source is a woman in her twenties or thirties in good health. The DNA of the CDR3 is TGCAGCGTTACTAGCGGACTAGCCAAAAACATTCAGTACTTC. Translation: CSVTSGLAKNIQYF.